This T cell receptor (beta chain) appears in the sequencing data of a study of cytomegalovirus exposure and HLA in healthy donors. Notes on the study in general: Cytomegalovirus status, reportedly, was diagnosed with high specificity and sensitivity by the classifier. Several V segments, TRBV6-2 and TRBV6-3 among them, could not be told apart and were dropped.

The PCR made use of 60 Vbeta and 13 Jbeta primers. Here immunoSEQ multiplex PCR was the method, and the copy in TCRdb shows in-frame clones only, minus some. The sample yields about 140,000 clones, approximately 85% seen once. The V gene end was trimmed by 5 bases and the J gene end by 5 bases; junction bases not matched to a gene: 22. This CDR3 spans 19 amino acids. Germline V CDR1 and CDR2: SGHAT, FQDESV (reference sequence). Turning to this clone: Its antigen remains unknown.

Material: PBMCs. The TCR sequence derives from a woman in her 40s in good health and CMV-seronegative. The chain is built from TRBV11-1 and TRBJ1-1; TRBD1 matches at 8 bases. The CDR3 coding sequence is TGTGCCAGCAGCCCCTCCCCTTGGACAGGGATCCGAAGTGGGACTGAAGCTTTCTTT. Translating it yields CASSPSPWTGIRSGTEAFF.